What follows are 23 T cell receptor beta chains derived from one specimen sequenced in a study of cytomegalovirus exposure and HLA in healthy donors. PCR primers comprised 60 Vbeta and 13 Jbeta primers. The table came from immunoSEQ multiplex PCR; TCRdb's copy has only in-frame clones and leaves some out. The sample lists some 90,000 clones; approximately 80% were seen once. The sequenced material came from PBMCs. All receptors derive from a man aged 25 to 40 in good health and CMV-seropositive.

The V and J genes are TRBV5-1 and TRBJ2-1; TRBD2 is a possible D gene (5 bases). V dropped 4 bases and J dropped 3 bases, with 8 bases sitting between them. The germline V gene has CDR1 SGHRS and CDR2 YFSETQ. The CDR3 has 13 residues. The CDR3 bases are TGCGCCAGCAGCCGAGACTACTACAATGAGCAGTTCTTC. Translated: CASSRDYYNEQFF.

In the case of this clone: The junction does not match germline at one end; this may be a read error. The V call is TRBV20-1, the J call TRBJ1-2; 8 bases are shared with TRBD1. CDR3 length: 9 amino acids. The germline gives CDR1 DFQATT, CDR2 SNEGSKA (reference sequence). Here the CDR3 DNA reads TGCAGTGCTGAGACCGGGACAGGCTTC. Protein: CSAETGTGF.

This chain uses TRBV30 with TRBJ2-5, with 7 bases identical to TRBD2. Per germline, CDR1 GTSNPN and CDR2 SVGIG (reference sequence). The CDR3 is 13 residues long. V dropped 3 bases and J dropped 5; count of bases not matched to a gene: 6. CDR3 coding DNA: TGTGCCTGGAGCGGGGGGAGGGGTGAGACCCAGTACTTC. Residues: CAWSGGRGETQYF.

The genes are TRBV4-2 and TRBJ2-4; the match to TRBD2 covers 14 bases. Germline lookup yields CDR1 LGHNA and CDR2 YNFKEQ. The CDR3 is 19 residues long. V shed 0 bases, J shed 0 bases, and the junction held 4 bases outside the gene matches. Here the CDR3 reads CASSQDWTSGGLAKNIQYF. In nucleotides, the CDR3 is TGTGCCAGCAGCCAAGACTGGACTAGCGGGGGGTTAGCCAAAAACATTCAGTACTTC.

The chain employs TRBV28 and TRBJ2-7, with a tentative D call TRBD2 (5 bases). Trimming stripped 10 bases from V and 7 bases from J, with 26 bases between. The CDR3 loop spans 15 amino acids. The germline V gene has CDR1 MDHEN and CDR2 SYDVKM. The CDR3 DNA reads TGTGCCATCCGGAATCCCCGCATATTATCGGGGGAGCAGTACTTC. Translation gives CAIRNPRILSGEQYF.

The V gene is TRBV5-1, the J gene TRBJ2-1; 9 bases align to TRBD1. Germline-derived CDR1 and CDR2 are SGHRS and YFSETQ. The CDR3 has 17 amino acids. Trimming at V came to 2 bases and at J to 9 bases, leaving 15 bases not matched to a gene. For the CDR3, the DNA is TGCGCCAGCAGCTTAGTCCACAGGGGGCCCCGACTGAGTGAGCAGTTCTTC. The encoded protein is CASSLVHRGPRLSEQFF.

J is TRBJ1-5 and V is TRBV7-8, with D tentatively TRBD1 (5 bases). V lost 5 bases and J 10 bases, leaving 24 bases between the germline ends. CDR3 length: 16 residues. CDR1 and CDR2 (germline): SGHVS, FQNEAQ. The CDR3 DNA reads as TGTGCCAGCAGCCCCACGTCTCGACCGGAAGACAGCCCCCAGCATTTT. This gives the protein CASSPTSRPEDSPQHF.

The chain uses TRBV5-4 and TRBJ1-2; 8 bases fit TRBD1. CDR3 length: 15 residues. Germline V CDR1 and CDR2: SGHNT, YYREEE (reference sequence). The V gene end was trimmed by 1 base and the J gene end by 5 bases; junction bases not matched to a gene: 7. This CDR3 is CASSLSQGAGYGYTF. For the CDR3, the DNA is TGTGCCAGCAGCTTGTCTCAGGGGGCAGGGTATGGCTACACCTTC.

The chain links TRBV6-1 to TRBJ2-1, with 7 nucleotides matching TRBD1. Germline V gene lookup returns CDR1 MNHNS and CDR2 SASEGT. The junction had 8 bases not matched to a gene; V was cut back by 4 bases and J by 5 bases. The CDR3 covers 15 residues. The CDR3 spells CASSGMGTANNEQFF. CDR3 nucleotides: TGTGCCAGCAGTGGGATGGGGACAGCCAACAATGAGCAGTTCTTC.

The chain uses TRBV7-2 and TRBJ1-3; the match to TRBD1 covers 8 bases. The germline V gene has CDR1 SGHTA and CDR2 FQGNSA. V shed 5 bases and J 0 bases; nucleotides not matched to a gene: 9. This CDR3 has 17 residues. The CDR3 DNA reads as TGTGCCAGCAGCGCCCGGGACAGGATCTTCTCTGGAAACACCATATATTTT. Protein product: CASSARDRIFSGNTIYF. Full variable domain (missing parts from reference TRBV7-2 and TRBJ1-3): GAGVSQSPSNKVTEKGKDVELRCDPISGHTALYWYRQSLGQGLEFLIYFQGNSAPDKSGLPSDRFSAERTGGSVSTLTIQRTQQEDSAVYLCASSARDRIFSGNTIYFGEGSWLTVV.

The V gene is TRBV4-3, the J gene TRBJ2-1, with 11 positions matching TRBD2. The CDR3 totals 16 residues. Germline V CDR1 and CDR2: LGHNA, YSLEER. V lost 0 bases and J lost 10; bases outside the gene matches: 8. CDR3 region: CASSQEETSGSGEQFF. Here the CDR3 DNA reads TGCGCCAGCAGCCAAGAAGAAACTAGCGGGAGTGGCGAGCAGTTCTTC.

This clone was seen only a few times. V and J are TRBV7-8 and TRBJ2-2; TRBD2 is a possible D gene (6 bases). Trimming took off 0 bases at V and 3 bases at J, with 11 bases between the two ends. The germline CDR1 and CDR2 sequences are SGHVS and FQNEAQ. There are 16 residues in the CDR3. This chain's CDR3 is CASSLASSAYTGELFF. CDR3 nucleotide sequence: TGTGCCAGCAGCTTAGCCTCTAGCGCATACACCGGGGAGCTGTTTTTT. Full variable domain (outside the CDR3, taken from reference TRBV7-8 and TRBJ2-2): GAGVSQSPRYKVAKRGQDVALRCDPISGHVSLFWYQQALGQGPEFLTYFQNEAQLDKSGLPSDRFFAERPEGSVSTLKIQRTQQEDSAVYLCASSLASSAYTGELFFGEGSRLTVL.

J is TRBJ1-4 and V is TRBV9, with D unresolved. CDR3 length: 13 amino acids. Germline CDR1 and CDR2: SGDLS and YYNGEE. Trimming left V 4 bases short and J 8 bases short, with 12 bases between. CDR3 region: CASSLENGEKLFF. Here the CDR3 DNA reads TGTGCCAGCAGCCTGGAAAACGGGGAAAAACTGTTTTTT.

This chain links TRBV4-3 with TRBJ2-3; 7 bases align to TRBD2. Germline V gene lookup returns CDR1 LGHNA and CDR2 YSLEER. The CDR3 extends over 17 amino acids. The V gene end was trimmed by 0 bases and the J gene end by 2 bases; junction bases not matched to a gene: 8. The CDR3 region has the DNA TGCGCCAGCAGCCAAGATCTGCAGGGACTACCCACAGATACGCAGTATTTT. Protein: CASSQDLQGLPTDTQYF.

The V gene is TRBV5-4, the J gene TRBJ1-1, with D unresolved. V was cut by 4 bases and J by 5 bases, with 15 bases left in between. CDR3 size: 14 residues. The germline gives CDR1 SGHNT, CDR2 YYREEE (reference sequence). DNA for the CDR3: TGTGCCAGCAGCCGGACCACGGCGGGGACTGAAGCTTTCTTT. Translated: CASSRTTAGTEAFF.

The rearrangement uses TRBV9 and TRBJ1-1; 9 positions agree with TRBD1. V shed 5 bases and J 0 bases; nucleotides not matched to a gene: 8. Germline CDR1 reads SGDLS; CDR2 reads YYNGEE. The CDR3 consists of 16 residues. The CDR3 spells CASSTGTGYMNTEAFF. The DNA of the CDR3 is TGTGCCAGCAGTACTGGGACAGGGTATATGAACACTGAAGCTTTCTTT. The full variable domain, completed using reference TRBV9 and TRBJ1-1, is DSGVTQTPKHLITATGQRVTLRCSPRSGDLSVYWYQQSLDQGLQFLIQYYNGEERAKGNILERFSAQQFPDLHSELNLSSLELGDSALYFCASSTGTGYMNTEAFFGQGTRLTVV.

The rearrangement joins TRBV6-1 to TRBJ1-5; 7 positions match TRBD1. The CDR3 loop spans 14 amino acids. V shed 8 bases, J shed 3 bases, and the junction held 7 bases outside the gene matches. Germline V gene sequence: CDR1 MNHNS, CDR2 SASEGT. DNA of the CDR3: TGTGCCAGCGGACAGGACATTGCCAATCAGCCCCAGCATTTT. Protein product: CASGQDIANQPQHF.

The chain links TRBV19 to TRBJ1-2; 8 nucleotides match TRBD1. The V gene's germline CDR1 is LNHDA and CDR2 SQIVND (reference sequence). After removal of 3 bases from V and 4 bases from J, the junction contained 4 bases not matched to a gene. CDR3 length: 14 residues. CDR3 sequence (DNA): TGTGCCAGTAGTATGGGACAGGACTTCTATGGCTACACCTTC. It is translated as CASSMGQDFYGYTF.

Only one count was recorded for this clone. The chain recombines TRBV6-6 with TRBJ2-1; D unresolved. The CDR3 consists of 12 residues. V was clipped by 2 bases and J by 9 bases, with 8 bases between them. Germline V gene lookup returns CDR1 MNHNY and CDR2 SVGAGI (reference sequence). The CDR3 region has the DNA TGTGCCAGCAGTTACGGGTGGAGTGAGCAGTTCTTC. Protein: CASSYGWSEQFF.

This clone occurred a few times. The genes are TRBV13 and TRBJ2-7; D call uncertain. The CDR3 runs to 13 residues. Germline-derived CDR1 and CDR2 are PRHDT and FYEKMQ (reference sequence). The V end lost 6 bases, the J end lost 4 bases, and 13 bases lay between the germline ends. Here the CDR3 reads CASSEVGRYEQYV. The CDR3 DNA is TGTGCCAGCAGTGAGGTCGGTAGGTACGAGCAGTACGTC.

The V and J genes are TRBV27 and TRBJ2-4; D possibly corresponds to TRBD1 (7 bases). The germline V gene encodes CDR1 MNHEY and CDR2 SMNVEV (reference sequence). The CDR3 is 15 amino acids. The ends were cut back, 8 bases at V and 8 bases at J, with 22 bases in the middle. Written as DNA, the CDR3 is TGTGCCAGCGCGGGGAGTTTGACAGGGTCCCACATTCAGTACTTC. It specifies CASAGSLTGSHIQYF.

The CDR3 sequence: CASSSQREADTQYF. The CDR3 DNA sequence: TGTGCCAGTAGTTCCCAGCGGGAGGCAGATACGCAGTATTTT. The J gene is TRBJ2-3, the V gene TRBV19; the match to TRBD2 covers 9 bases. The junction had 4 bases not matched to a gene; V was cut back by 5 bases and J by 4 bases. Germline CDR1 LNHDA, CDR2 SQIVND (reference sequence). The CDR3 spans 14 residues.

The gene calls are TRBV28 and TRBJ2-1; the D is unclear. The CDR3 runs 11 residues. Germline V gene data show CDR1 as MDHEN and CDR2 as SYDVKM. The V end was cut by 5 bases, the J end by 9 bases, with 8 bases between. The CDR3 spells CASSPSREQFF. CDR3 coding DNA: TGTGCCAGCAGTCCTAGTCGTGAGCAGTTCTTC.